This TCR beta chain appears in the sequencing data of a study of blood T cell repertoires in COVID-19. About the research overall: From the United States, Italy and Spain came samples of acute and convalescent COVID-19. T cells, B-cell-depleted T cells, or PBMCs provided the cDNA or gDNA that served as material.

This CDR3 region has 12 residues. The germline V gene has CDR1 GTSNPN and CDR2 SVGIG (reference sequence). The ends were cut back, 0 bases at V and 9 bases at J, with 10 bases in the middle. As handled by the study authors: Quantification of nucleated cells was approximated via reference gene primer amplification. Data came from immunoSEQ multiplex PCR; TCRdb stores just in-frame clones and leaves some out. V and J calls and clone size are copied from that table; D and trimming were computed from the DNA. The sample contains under 80,000 clones, roughly 89% of which appear only once. V usage is TRBV30 and J usage is TRBJ2-3, with unresolved D. The sample was peripheral blood. This clonotype originated in a man between 65 and 85 years old with active or convalescent COVID-19. The CDR3 loop reads CAWSVESRTQYF. The CDR3 DNA sequence: TGTGCCTGGAGTGTAGAGTCGCGGACGCAGTATTTT.